One sample yielded the 27 T cell receptor beta chains listed below, sequenced in a study of blood T cell repertoires in COVID-19. Clones were sequenced by immunoSEQ multiplex PCR, and TCRdb holds only the in-frame ones, with some missing. This table holds approximately 40,000 clones, about nine tenths found once. What was sequenced was peripheral blood. These receptors were taken from a man aged 55-75 years with acute or convalescent COVID-19.

This chain links TRBV6-1 with TRBJ1-5; D might be TRBD1 (5 bases). V was cut by 3 bases and J by 6 bases, with 15 bases left in between. Germline values: CDR1 MNHNS, CDR2 SASEGT. This CDR3 has 15 residues. The CDR3 coding sequence is TGTGCCAGCAGTGACATGGGGCCAATGGTTCAGCCCCAGCATTTT. This codes for CASSDMGPMVQPQHF.

The V call is TRBV29-1, the J call TRBJ1-3, with D uncertain. V lost 6 bases, J lost 1 base, and 13 bases lay in between. CDR1 is SQVTM, CDR2 ANQGSEA, per germline. This CDR3 region has 14 residues. The DNA for the CDR3 is TGCAGCGTCCGGACGGGAAGTTCTGGAAACACCATATATTTT. Its protein is CSVRTGSSGNTIYF.

The V gene is TRBV7-2, the J gene TRBJ1-2, with D possibly TRBD1 on 5 matching bases. The CDR3 consists of 13 residues. The V end was cut by 4 bases, the J end by 5 bases, with 11 bases between. Looked up from germline, CDR1 is SGHTA and CDR2 is FQGNSA. The CDR3 coding sequence is TGTGCCAGCAGCTCAGGAGCAGGGTATGGCTACACCTTC. As protein: CASSSGAGYGYTF.

V gene TRBV7-8 combines with J gene TRBJ1-1, with a possible D match to TRBD1 (5 bases). The ends were cut back, 5 bases at V and 4 bases at J, with 8 bases in the middle. From germline, CDR1 is SGHVS and CDR2 FQNEAQ. The CDR3 totals 12 residues. The CDR3: CASSPTATEAFF. The CDR3 DNA follows: TGTGCCAGCAGCCCGACAGCCACTGAAGCTTTCTTT.

The CDR3 here is CASSYPQGANYGYTF. In DNA, the CDR3 is TGTGCCAGCAGTTACCCACAGGGGGCGAACTATGGCTACACCTTC. The rearrangement uses TRBV28 and TRBJ1-2, with TRBD1 matching over 9 bases. The V and J ends lost 4 bases and 2 bases, in that order; junction bases with no gene match: 5. From germline, CDR1 is MDHEN and CDR2 SYDVKM. The CDR3 is made up of 15 amino acids.

V is TRBV6-6 and J is TRBJ1-1; D possibly corresponds to TRBD1 (6 bases). The CDR3 is made up of 16 amino acids. CDR1 MNHNY and CDR2 SVGAGI come from the germline V gene (reference sequence). Between the trimmed V and J ends, which lost 4 bases and 1 base, there was a span of 16 bases. Here the CDR3 reads CASSFKTGSKNTEAFF. The CDR3 nucleotides read TGTGCCAGCAGTTTCAAGACAGGTTCAAAGAACACTGAAGCTTTCTTT.

V gene TRBV12-3 or TRBV12-4 combines with J gene TRBJ1-1, with 7 nucleotides matching TRBD1. V was pared by 7 bases and J by 6 bases, with 8 bases of the junction left unmatched. CDR3 size: 13 residues. This CDR3 is CASTDRTGAEAFF. CDR3 nucleotides: TGTGCCAGCACCGACCGGACAGGCGCTGAAGCTTTCTTT.

The chain joins TRBV7-9 to TRBJ2-1, with 7 bases matching TRBD1. Per germline, CDR1 SEHNR and CDR2 FQNEAQ (reference sequence). The CDR3 runs to 15 residues. V was pared by 3 bases and J by 6 bases, with 8 bases of the junction left unmatched. In DNA form, the CDR3 reads TGTGCCAGCAGCTTTTGGTCAGGGGGTCCCAATGAGCAGTTCTTC. It translates to CASSFWSGGPNEQFF.

The J gene is TRBJ2-7, the V gene TRBV10-2; a possible D gene is TRBD2 (6 bases). The CDR3 runs to 15 residues. The V end lost 1 base, the J end lost 6 bases, and 16 bases lay between the germline ends. Germline V gives CDR1 WSHSY, CDR2 SAAADI. Here the CDR3 reads CASSEWWRGLGEQYV. CDR3 sequence (DNA): TGCGCCAGCAGTGAGTGGTGGAGGGGTTTGGGCGAGCAGTACGTC.

The chain recombines TRBV27 with TRBJ1-1; D call uncertain. Trimming stripped 3 bases from V and 3 bases from J, with 8 bases between. The CDR3 totals 13 residues. Germline V CDR1 and CDR2: MNHEY, SMNVEV (reference sequence). CDR3 in amino acids: CASSLRRDTEAFF. In DNA, the CDR3 is TGTGCCAGCAGTTTGAGACGGGACACTGAAGCTTTCTTT.

V and J are TRBV9 and TRBJ1-1; D perhaps matches TRBD1 (6 bases). CDR1 is SGDLS, CDR2 YYNGEE, per germline. V was cut by 3 bases and J by 0 bases, with 9 bases left in between. CDR3 length equals 14 residues. The CDR3 DNA reads as TGTGCCAGCAGCGCAAGGACAGTGAACACTGAAGCTTTCTTT. This gives the protein CASSARTVNTEAFF.

The genes are TRBV27 and TRBJ1-5, with D possibly TRBD1 on 6 matching bases. V dropped 6 bases and J dropped 3 bases, with 9 bases sitting between them. In germline, CDR1 is MNHEY, CDR2 SMNVEV (reference sequence). This CDR3 has 13 residues. As DNA, the CDR3 is TGTGCCAGCAGCTGGGGGCCCAATCAGCCCCAGCATTTT. Its translation: CASSWGPNQPQHF.

The chain joins TRBV19 to TRBJ2-1; the match to TRBD2 covers 7 bases. Unmatched junction bases numbered 14, after V lost 3 bases and J lost 9 bases. The CDR3 is 16 residues long. From germline, CDR1 is LNHDA and CDR2 SQIVND (reference sequence). CDR3 protein: CASSIMLGEGQLEQFF. DNA of the CDR3: TGTGCCAGTAGTATCATGCTTGGGGAGGGCCAGCTTGAGCAGTTCTTC.

The chain is built from TRBV6-5 and TRBJ2-2; a possible D gene is TRBD2 (5 bases). Germline loops: CDR1 MNHEY, CDR2 SVGAGI. Trimming pared 4 bases from V and 5 bases from J, leaving 11 bases between. The CDR3 runs 14 residues. The CDR3 sequence: CASSSLTGTGELFF. Here the CDR3 DNA reads TGTGCCAGCAGTTCACTAACGGGAACCGGGGAGCTGTTTTTT.

J is TRBJ1-5 and V is TRBV20-1; a possible D gene is TRBD1 (6 bases). Germline CDR1 is DFQATT and CDR2 is SNEGSKA (reference sequence). The CDR3 extends over 14 amino acids. Trimming stripped 3 bases from V and 5 bases from J, with 14 bases between. The CDR3 DNA follows: TGCAGTGCTAGTCGGGGGGCCTCTTATCAGCCCCAGCATTTT. Its protein product is CSASRGASYQPQHF.

This chain's CDR3 is CASTRDRADTEAFF. DNA for the CDR3: TGCGCCAGCACTAGGGACAGGGCAGACACTGAAGCTTTCTTT. This chain links TRBV4-3 with TRBJ1-1; 9 nucleotides align to TRBD1. Per germline, CDR1 LGHNA and CDR2 YSLEER. With V trimmed by 7 bases and J by 3 bases, 6 bases remained unmatched. This CDR3 is 14 amino acids long.

This clone was picked up one time. The CDR3 bases are TGTGCCAGCAGCCAAAGGGGGCCCCACGGCGAGCAGTACTTC. The encoded protein is CASSQRGPHGEQYF. This chain connects TRBV3-1 (or the pseudogene TRBV3-2) to TRBJ2-7; TRBD1 matches 7 bases. Germline V gene lookup returns CDR1 LGHDT and CDR2 YNNKEL (reference sequence). This CDR3 comprises 14 residues. V lost 2 bases, J lost 6 bases, and 7 bases stayed unmatched.

The gene calls are TRBV7-9 and TRBJ1-2, with D possibly being TRBD1 (6 bases). The length of the CDR3 is 12 residues. V lost 2 bases to trimming and J lost 8 bases, with 9 bases between them. Germline assignment: CDR1 SEHNR and CDR2 FQNEAQ (reference sequence). CDR3 loop: CASSLTQGGYTF. The CDR3, as DNA: TGTGCCAGCAGCTTAACACAGGGCGGCTACACCTTC.

The chain has TRBV28 and TRBJ2-7; 15 bases agree with TRBD2. Germline V gene data show CDR1 as MDHEN and CDR2 as SYDVKM. There are 16 residues in the CDR3. V was pared by 8 bases and J by 2 bases, with 7 bases of the junction left unmatched. CDR3 sequence reads: CASPGTSGRSPYEQYF. DNA of the CDR3: TGTGCCAGCCCCGGGACTAGCGGGAGGAGCCCCTACGAGCAGTACTTC.

This rearrangement joins TRBV24-1 to TRBJ2-3, with 7 positions matching TRBD1. The V and J ends lost 4 bases and 1 base, in that order; junction bases with no gene match: 13. Germline V gene lookup returns CDR1 KGHDR and CDR2 SFDVKD. The CDR3 has 18 residues. Written as DNA, the CDR3 is TGTGCCACCAGTGACTCGGACCCGAGACAGGGTGGCACAGATACGCAGTATTTT. It is translated as CATSDSDPRQGGTDTQYF.

The chain employs TRBV7-2 and TRBJ1-6; D uncertain. Trimming cost V 7 bases and J 0 bases, with 10 bases left between them. CDR3 length equals 15 residues. Germline loops: CDR1 SGHTA, CDR2 FQGNSA. The CDR3 loop reads CASTVGSSYNSPLHF. CDR3 DNA sequence: TGTGCCAGCACCGTTGGGAGCTCCTATAATTCACCCCTCCACTTT.

This clone was recorded a few times. The chain has TRBV3-1 (or the pseudogene TRBV3-2) and TRBJ1-1; D gene uncertain. V lost 0 bases and J lost 3, with 5 bases in between. The CDR3 extends over 13 amino acids. Germline loops: CDR1 LGHDT, CDR2 YNNKEL (reference sequence). For the CDR3, the DNA is TGTGCCAGCAGCCAAGACGGGTACACTGAAGCTTTCTTT. Translating gives CASSQDGYTEAFF.

The V and J genes are TRBV27 and TRBJ1-1; 7 positions agree with TRBD1. Germline V CDR1 and CDR2: MNHEY, SMNVEV (reference sequence). Losses at the gene ends were 10 bases for V and 4 bases for J; bases not matched to a gene: 6. The CDR3 is 12 amino acids. CDR3 coding DNA: TGTGCCATCCAGGGGGTGGGCACTGAAGCTTTCTTT. Protein sequence: CAIQGVGTEAFF.

In this sample, this clone turned up once. J is TRBJ2-5 and V is TRBV5-1; 10 bases align to TRBD2. CDR3 size: 15 residues. CDR1 and CDR2 from the germline V gene are SGHRS and YFSETQ. V lost 0 bases and J lost 5; bases outside the gene matches: 4. This CDR3 is CASSLASGSGETQYF. In nucleotides, the CDR3 is TGCGCCAGCAGCTTGGCTAGCGGGAGTGGGGAGACCCAGTACTTC.

This clone showed up just a few times. This rearrangement joins TRBV5-1 to TRBJ2-2; weak D call: TRBD2 (6 bases). V was cut by 1 base and J by 2 bases, with 12 bases left in between. CDR3 length: 16 amino acids. CDR1 is SGHRS and CDR2 is YFSETQ in the germline V gene. This CDR3 reads CASSLLEGLNTGELFF. In DNA form, the CDR3 reads TGCGCCAGCAGCTTGCTGGAGGGATTAAACACCGGGGAGCTGTTTTTT.

This chain joins TRBV7-9 and TRBJ2-1; 7 bases fit TRBD2. J gave up 5 bases and V 2 bases, and 6 bases lay outside the gene matches. The CDR3 has 15 residues. From germline, CDR1 is SEHNR and CDR2 FQNEAQ (reference sequence). The CDR3 DNA is TGTGCCAGCAGCTTATTGGCTAGCGGCAACAATGAGCAGTTCTTC. Protein: CASSLLASGNNEQFF.

V gene TRBV30 combines with J gene TRBJ1-1; D call uncertain. Germline assignment: CDR1 GTSNPN and CDR2 SVGIG (reference sequence). The CDR3 has 14 amino acids. Trimming took 3 bases from V and 0 from J, leaving 11 bases between them. The CDR3 sequence: CAWSRVALNTEAFF. For the CDR3, the DNA is TGTGCCTGGAGCCGGGTAGCCCTGAACACTGAAGCTTTCTTT.